The clone carrying this TCR beta chain was counted many times. Its antigen is unidentified. This record comes from a study of T cells in Graves' hyperthyroidism and ophthalmopathy. Overall study findings and caveats: Blood shared most expanded thyroid clonotypes above 0.001. Ophthalmopathy could be told apart from stable hyperthyroidism with a 13 V-J model.

The source material, RNA transcripts, was used to amplify TCR beta CDR3 regions. First-round RT-PCR of the TCR CDR3 relied on the HTBI primer set. From the multiplex PCR reads, TCRdb called clonotypes with MiXCR, one entry per CDR3 protein. The sample lists 700,000 to 850,000 distinct CDR3 sequences, roughly 32% occurring once. There are 14 residues in the CDR3. Germline V gene data show CDR1 as SQVTM and CDR2 as ANQGSEA. The ends were cut back, 4 bases at V and 5 bases at J, with 15 bases in the middle. Absence of ophthalmopathy progression within 18 months defined stable Graves' hyperthyroidism. The receptor was isolated from a middle-aged woman with Graves' hyperthyroidism. The chain is built from TRBV29-1 and TRBJ1-3; D gene uncertain. Sequenced sample: blood. The CDR3 region has the DNA TGCAGCGTTGCGAACAACATGGATAGAAACACCATATATTTT. Residues: CSVANNMDRNTIYF.